The entry below gives a single T cell receptor (beta chain) sequence along with its context. The specificity of this receptor is unknown. Base qualities are not at hand, and no much larger clone is one base apart. The sample's time point label, decoded: baseline before oral tofacitinib. Lesional scalp punch biopsies and peripheral blood were collected from alopecia areata patients. After PBMCs were isolated by density centrifugation and stained for CD3, CD4 and CD8, a FACSAria was used to sort CD4+ and CD8+ T cells. The record originates from a study of CD8+ T cells in alopecia areata (dated by TCRdb to about 2018). Regarding the study in general: The treated patients, all with moderate-to-severe alopecia areata, were enrolled in an open-label pilot trial of oral tofacitinib given at 5 to 10 mg twice daily. To study T cell clonal expansion in alopecia areata, the researchers applied high-throughput TCRbeta sequencing to both the C3H/HeJ mouse model and human patients. Biopsies were taken from tofacitinib-treated patients at baseline and again at 4 and 24 weeks into treatment, and several of those patients also had a later scalp biopsy. On the human side, TCRbeta sequencing was run on scalp tissue and on sorted CD4+ and CD8+ peripheral blood T cells from healthy controls and from alopecia areata patients with either patchy or totalis/universalis disease. RNA was obtained with the PAXgene miRNA kit for fixed scalp, the miRNeasy kit for PBMCs, and the RNeasy kit for mouse skin. TCRbeta CDR3 regions were amplified by immunoSEQ multiplex PCR using 35 Vbeta forward and 13 Jbeta reverse primers. Patients stayed on tofacitinib for 6 to 18 months and then had 6 months of follow-up off drug so that delayed response and recurrence could be assessed. Scalp clonality was compared across normal scalp (n=4), patchy alopecia areata scalp (n=8), and alopecia totalis/universalis scalp (n=8). Beyond this particular receptor, the publication reports: Compared with normal scalp, lesional scalp, particularly in alopecia totalis/universalis, had higher clonality and more expanded CD8+ clones, which suggests antigenic drive. Compared with mice, TCR sequences shared between patients were less clear, possibly partly because of HLA diversity across the patient population. Scalp TCR repertoire analysis is complicated because resident alphabeta T cells in normal human skin are also sequenced, whereas mouse skin is dominated by gammadelta T cells.

The library was built by means of the immunoSEQ multiplex PCR assay. RNA was extracted from all samples and reverse transcribed into cDNA, which served as template for TCR sequencing. First-strand cDNA was synthesized using SuperScript III with a 2:1 mix of oligo-dT and random hexamers. A synthetic immune receptor repertoire was used to assess amplification bias, and residual bias was removed computationally. The paper's processing steps were these. Raw reads were preprocessed to remove errors, and CDR3 was defined by IMGT conventions from the conserved cysteine to phenylalanine. Clonality was computed as 1 minus the Shannon entropy, with the entropy normalized by log2 of the number of productive unique TCRs. Whether each scalp clone was CD4 or CD8 was inferred by checking scalp TCRbeta sequences against the CD4 and CD8 repertoires from sorted blood. TCRdb obtained this table from immuneACCESS and retained in-frame rearrangements with V and J assigned. These tables miss some clones; where compared with another copy, unresolved V genes account for less than half of the shortfall, and the remainder is unexplained. V and J calls and clone size are copied from that table; D and trimming were computed from the DNA. For this sample the table gives more than 200,000 clones, of which less than 80% were detected only once. The top ten clonotypes cover more than 0.95% of the sample.

Looking up the germline V gene (reference sequence) yields CDR1 GTSNPN and CDR2 SVGIG. Trimming removed 8 bases from V and 1 base from J, leaving 12 bases between the germline ends. The CDR3 runs 12 amino acids, cysteine and phenylalanine included. Only the CDR3 DNA is retained, 36 bases long and in frame from the first base. This receptor chain uses TRBV30 and TRBJ2-7; the D region may be TRBD1 or TRBD2, each matching 5 bases equally. This sample comprised CD4+ T cells sorted from blood, obtained at week 0. This sequence was found in a human donor with alopecia areata. The CDR3 corresponds to CAGIWGSYEQYF. The DNA is as follows: TGTGCCGGCATTTGGGGGTCCTACGAGCAGTACTTC.